The source of this T cell receptor (beta chain) is a study of blood T cell repertoires in COVID-19. CDR1 is DFQATT and CDR2 is SNEGSKA in the germline V gene (reference sequence). Trimming cost V 1 base and J 11 bases, with 9 bases left between them. CDR3 size: 11 residues. Per the original methods: Nucleated cell number was recorded as an estimate derived from reference gene primer amplification. Using immunoSEQ multiplex PCR, the repertoire was profiled, and TCRdb retains in-frame clones only, with some absent. Clonal size and the V and J genes are those of that table, whereas D and trimming came from the DNA. The table has 100,000 to 150,000 clones, over 75% seen once.

The TCR originated in an older man with active or convalescent COVID-19. Source material: peripheral blood. V is TRBV20-1 and J is TRBJ2-1; D uncertain. The CDR3: CSARGQRQQFF. The CDR3 bases are TGCAGTGCTAGAGGCCAGAGGCAGCAGTTCTTC.